Listed below are T cell receptor beta chains from one sample, sequenced in a study of blood T cell repertoires in COVID-19. Assay used: immunoSEQ multiplex PCR; TCRdb lists only in-frame clones, some missing. The profile shows tens of thousands of clones, 70% to 90% of them singletons. The sequenced material came from peripheral blood. All receptors come from an elderly woman with acute or convalescent COVID-19. The CDR3 runs from the conserved cysteine through the conserved F or W. D genes are given only for firm matches. Rows give clone size only sometimes, using once, few, many, or a class for an expanded clone.

len	v_gene	d_gene	j_gene	abundance	CDR3nt	CDR3aa
14	TRBV6-2/TRBV6-3	-	TRBJ2-7	-	TGTGCCAGCAGGCCTTCAGGGTCATCATACGAGCAGTACTTC	CASRPSGSSYEQYF
12	TRBV2	-	TRBJ2-7	-	TGTGCCGGATCGGCTGGAGGGTACGAGCAGTACTTC	CAGSAGGYEQYF
15	TRBV5-4	-	TRBJ2-7	-	TGTGCCAGCAGCTTGGACCCCGGACAGACCTACGAGCAGTACTTC	CASSLDPGQTYEQYF
16	TRBV28	TRBD1	TRBJ1-3	-	TGTGCCAGCAGTCTAGGGACAGCTTACTCTGGAAACACCATATATTTT	CASSLGTAYSGNTIYF
14	TRBV11-3	-	TRBJ2-3	-	TGTGCCAGCAGCTTAGCATCCGGGGGAGGTACGCAGTATTTT	CASSLASGGGTQYF
12	TRBV30	-	TRBJ1-1	-	TGTGCCTGGGCGCGAATGAACACTGAAGCTTTCTTT	CAWARMNTEAFF
17	TRBV20-1	TRBD2	TRBJ2-3	-	TGCAGTGCTAGTAATGCTGGACTAGCGGGACCTACAGATACGCAGTATTTT	CSASNAGLAGPTDTQYF
13	TRBV2	-	TRBJ1-1	-	TGTGCCAGCAGTCCTGGAGGGCTCACTGAAGCTTTCTTT	CASSPGGLTEAFF
14	TRBV10-3	TRBD2	TRBJ2-7	-	TGTGCCATCAGTGAAAGTGGCGGGAGCAACGAGCAGTACTTC	CAISESGGSNEQYF
15	TRBV2	-	TRBJ2-5	-	TGTGCCAGCATTGGCGGACAGCGACGGCGAGAGACCCAGTACTTC	CASIGGQRRRETQYF
18	TRBV28	TRBD2	TRBJ2-2	-	TGTGCCAGCACCTTCCCCTCTGGACTAGCGGGTAGCACCGGGGAGCTGTTTTTT	CASTFPSGLAGSTGELFF
15	TRBV6-5	TRBD2	TRBJ2-5	-	TGTGCCAGCAGCTCCGGGACTAGCTATCAAGAGACCCAGTACTTC	CASSSGTSYQETQYF
13	TRBV7-3	-	TRBJ1-2	-	TGTGCCAGCAGCCCCATTTCAGGGAATGGCTACACCTTC	CASSPISGNGYTF
17	TRBV5-1	-	TRBJ1-4	-	TGCGCCAGCAGCTTATCAGGATTCACAGTGCCTAATGAAAAACTGTTTTTT	CASSLSGFTVPNEKLFF
14	TRBV27	TRBD1	TRBJ1-4	once	TGTGCCAGCAGTATGGACAGGGCCCCGAGGAAACTGTTTTTT	CASSMDRAPRKLFF
14	TRBV28	-	TRBJ1-2	-	TGTGCCAGCAGTACCCCCGACAGAGTTTATGGCTACACCTTC	CASSTPDRVYGYTF
15	TRBV4-2	TRBD2	TRBJ2-1	-	TGTGCCAGCAGCTCCCGAGGTAGCGGGGGAAATGAGCAGTTCTTC	CASSSRGSGGNEQFF
14	TRBV2	-	TRBJ1-5	-	TGTGCCAGCACCGAGGGGGGGGGATTTCAGCCCCAGCATTTT	CASTEGGGFQPQHF
15	TRBV6-2/TRBV6-3	TRBD1	TRBJ2-2	once	TGTGCCAGCAGCAAAGCAGGGGGCGTAAACGGGGAGCTGTTTTTT	CASSKAGGVNGELFF
16	TRBV18	TRBD1	TRBJ1-5	-	TGTGCCAGCTCACCCACGGCGGAGGGGGCGGGCGGGCCCCAGCATTTT	CASSPTAEGAGGPQHF
15	TRBV13	TRBD1	TRBJ1-6	-	TGTGCCAGCAGCGGGGACAGGGGGCAGCGTTCACCCCTCCACTTT	CASSGDRGQRSPLHF
14	TRBV7-9	TRBD1	TRBJ1-2	-	TGTGCCAGCAGCTGGACAGGGCTCAGCTATGGCTACACCTTC	CASSWTGLSYGYTF
14	TRBV6-2/TRBV6-3	TRBD1	TRBJ1-5	-	TGTGCCAGCAGTTACGACAGGGGTAATCAGCCCCAGCATTTT	CASSYDRGNQPQHF
14	TRBV11-3	-	TRBJ1-1	-	TGTGCCAGCAGCTTATCGGGACAGAACACTGAAGCTTTCTTT	CASSLSGQNTEAFF
13	TRBV4-3	-	TRBJ2-5	-	TGCGCCAGCAGCCAAGTATTAACGGGGACCCAGTACTTC	CASSQVLTGTQYF
16	TRBV4-2	-	TRBJ1-1	-	TGTGCCAGCAGCCAAGGGACCGGGACAATGGACACTGAAGCTTTCTTT	CASSQGTGTMDTEAFF
15	TRBV9	-	TRBJ2-3	-	TGTGCCAGCAGTTTCTTTGGGAGTCTCACAGATACGCAGTATTTT	CASSFFGSLTDTQYF
16	TRBV6-2/TRBV6-3	TRBD1	TRBJ1-4	-	TGTGCCAGCAGCCCTCTGGGGACAGGGGGCGAGGGGGAACTGTTTTTT	CASSPLGTGGEGELFF
15	TRBV2	-	TRBJ1-5	once	TGTGCCAGCAGTGAACTCTTCCTTAGCAATCAGCCCCAGCATTTT	CASSELFLSNQPQHF
14	TRBV6-1	-	TRBJ1-1	once	TGTGCCAGCAGTGGGACATTCATGAACACTGAAGCTTTCTTT	CASSGTFMNTEAFF
13	TRBV27	-	TRBJ1-4	-	TGTGCCAGCAGGACACAGGGAACGGTAAAACTGTTTTTT	CASRTQGTVKLFF
13	TRBV12-3/TRBV12-4	-	TRBJ1-1	once	TGTGCCAGCAGGACTACAGCGAACACTGAAGCTTTCTTT	CASRTTANTEAFF
17	TRBV7-6	-	TRBJ2-1	-	TGTGCCAGCAGCTTACTTCTCCGGCGGAGCTCCTACAATGAGCAGTTCTTC	CASSLLLRRSSYNEQFF
13	TRBV15	-	TRBJ2-3	-	TGTGCCACCAGCAGACTGGTTCGGGATACGCAGTATTTT	CATSRLVRDTQYF
12	TRBV7-9	TRBD1	TRBJ2-7	-	TGTGCCGGATCGACAGGGGTGGGCGAGCAGTACTTC	CAGSTGVGEQYF
16	TRBV4-2	-	TRBJ2-2	-	TGTGCCAGCAGCCAAATTGACAATACGAACACCGGGGAGCTGTTTTTT	CASSQIDNTNTGELFF
12	TRBV4-2	TRBD2	TRBJ2-7	-	TGTGCCAGCAGCCCCCTGGGGGGGGAGCAGTACTTC	CASSPLGGEQYF
14	TRBV11-3	-	TRBJ2-5	-	TGTGCCAGGAGTGAGCGGGCGGATAAGGAGACCCAGTACTTC	CARSERADKETQYF
14	TRBV5-6	TRBD1	TRBJ1-3	-	TGTGCCAGCAGCCGGACAGGGGGTGGAAACACCATATATTTT	CASSRTGGGNTIYF
16	TRBV19	-	TRBJ2-3	once	TGTGCCAGTAGTATGATACAGGGTCGGGGCACAGATACGCAGTATTTT	CASSMIQGRGTDTQYF
14	TRBV7-8	TRBD1	TRBJ1-4	-	TGTGCCAGCAGCTTCCTACAGGGGGGAGAAAAACTGTTTTTT	CASSFLQGGEKLFF
15	TRBV11-2	-	TRBJ2-1	-	TGTGCCAGCAGCTTAGTGCGGGCTTCCTACAATGAGCAGTTCTTC	CASSLVRASYNEQFF
14	TRBV19	-	TRBJ2-2	-	TGTGCCACTTCTAAGATAGAGAACACCGGGGAGCTGTTTTTT	CATSKIENTGELFF
12	TRBV29-1	-	TRBJ2-1	-	TGCAGCGTTTCTGGGAGCTACAATGAGCAGTTCTTC	CSVSGSYNEQFF
14	TRBV18	-	TRBJ1-1	-	TGTGCCAGCTCACCACCGAAGAGTCTAACTGAAGCTTTCTTT	CASSPPKSLTEAFF
14	TRBV6-5	-	TRBJ1-6	few	TGTGCCAGCTCGACATTCTCCTATAATTCACCCCTCCACTTT	CASSTFSYNSPLHF
15	TRBV7-9	-	TRBJ1-2	-	TGTGCCAGCAGCTTTGACGGGGTCCTAAACTATGGCTACACCTTC	CASSFDGVLNYGYTF